The rows below give T cell receptor beta chains drawn from one sample of a study of blood T cell repertoires in COVID-19. Sequenced by immunoSEQ multiplex PCR; TCRdb stores in-frame clones only, minus some. This table has roughly 410,000 clones, 70% to 90% appearing once. Sequenced input: peripheral blood. These receptors originate from a woman in her fifties or sixties with COVID-19, enrolled during active disease. CDR3s include the opening cysteine and the closing phenylalanine or tryptophan. D genes are given only for firm matches. Only part of the rows carry a size: once, few, many, or a class if the clone is expanded.

clone size: many
V gene: TRBV5-1
J gene: TRBJ2-7
D gene: NA
CDR3 DNA: TGCGCCAGCAGCTTGGGACTAGTGAACGACGAGCAGTACTTC
CDR3 protein: CASSLGLVNDEQYF

clone size: NA
V gene: TRBV29-1
J gene: TRBJ1-2
D gene: NA
CDR3 DNA: TGCAGCGTCCTTTGGTCGGGTGGCTACACCTTC
CDR3 protein: CSVLWSGGYTF

clone size: NA
V gene: TRBV18
J gene: TRBJ1-2
D gene: NA
CDR3 DNA: TGTGCCAGCTCACCCCAGGGATTATATGGCTACACCTTC
CDR3 protein: CASSPQGLYGYTF

clone size: NA
V gene: TRBV9
J gene: TRBJ2-7
D gene: TRBD1
CDR3 DNA: TGTGCCAGCAGCGCCCGGGACAGCCTCTACGAGCAGTACTTC
CDR3 protein: CASSARDSLYEQYF

clone size: NA
V gene: TRBV5-8
J gene: TRBJ2-7
D gene: NA
CDR3 DNA: TGTGCCAGCAGCTTGACACGATACGAGCAGTACTTC
CDR3 protein: CASSLTRYEQYF

clone size: NA
V gene: TRBV5-1
J gene: TRBJ2-1
D gene: NA
CDR3 DNA: TGCGCCAGCAGCTTAGGGGGGGACTACAATGAGCAGTTCTTC
CDR3 protein: CASSLGGDYNEQFF

clone size: NA
V gene: TRBV5-4
J gene: TRBJ1-2
D gene: NA
CDR3 DNA: TGTGCCAGCAGCTTGGGTGGCAGGAAGACTAACTATGGCTACACCTTC
CDR3 protein: CASSLGGRKTNYGYTF

clone size: once
V gene: TRBV5-6
J gene: TRBJ1-6
D gene: NA
CDR3 DNA: TGTGCCAGCAGCCTGAGACTAATCGGGGTGAGCCTCAATTCACCCCTCCACTTT
CDR3 protein: CASSLRLIGVSLNSPLHF

clone size: NA
V gene: TRBV18
J gene: TRBJ2-3
D gene: NA
CDR3 DNA: TGTGCCAGCTCACCACTCTCAGGCACAGATACGCAGTATTTT
CDR3 protein: CASSPLSGTDTQYF

clone size: NA
V gene: TRBV2
J gene: TRBJ1-1
D gene: NA
CDR3 DNA: TGTGCCAGCCGCCGTCAGGGAGGGGACACTGAAGCTTTCTTT
CDR3 protein: CASRRQGGDTEAFF

clone size: NA
V gene: TRBV7-3
J gene: TRBJ1-3
D gene: TRBD1
CDR3 DNA: TGTGCCAGCAGCTTAAATCCCAGGGGGGCGAGCTCTGGAAACACCATATATTTT
CDR3 protein: CASSLNPRGASSGNTIYF

clone size: NA
V gene: TRBV20-1
J gene: TRBJ2-7
D gene: TRBD1
CDR3 DNA: TGCAGGGGACAGGGGGGGGACGAGCAGTACTTC
CDR3 protein: CRGQGGDEQYF

clone size: NA
V gene: TRBV3-1/TRBV3-2
J gene: TRBJ1-5
D gene: NA
CDR3 DNA: TGTGCCAGCAGCACCGGAGGGGCATATAGCAATCAGCCCCAGCATTTT
CDR3 protein: CASSTGGAYSNQPQHF

clone size: NA
V gene: TRBV3-1/TRBV3-2
J gene: TRBJ2-1
D gene: TRBD2
CDR3 DNA: TGTGCCAGCAGTAACACCTACCTAGCGGGGGGAGCAGGAGGCAATGAGCAGTTCTTC
CDR3 protein: CASSNTYLAGGAGGNEQFF

clone size: NA
V gene: TRBV3-1/TRBV3-2
J gene: TRBJ2-1
D gene: TRBD2
CDR3 DNA: TGTGCCAGCAGAGTCGGCGGGGGGGCGAATGAGCAGTTCTTC
CDR3 protein: CASRVGGGANEQFF

clone size: once
V gene: TRBV11-3
J gene: TRBJ2-3
D gene: TRBD1
CDR3 DNA: TGTGCCAGCAGCACCGGACAGGGGCCAGGGGGCACAGATACGCAGTATTTT
CDR3 protein: CASSTGQGPGGTDTQYF

clone size: NA
V gene: TRBV7-3
J gene: TRBJ2-1
D gene: TRBD1
CDR3 DNA: TGTGCCAGCAGCTCTCGGGACAGGGGTTACGGTGAGCAGTTCTTC
CDR3 protein: CASSSRDRGYGEQFF

clone size: many
V gene: TRBV27
J gene: TRBJ2-6
D gene: TRBD2
CDR3 DNA: TGTGCCAGCAGTTCCCAGGGAGGGACTGGGGCCAACGTCCTGACTTTC
CDR3 protein: CASSSQGGTGANVLTF

clone size: once
V gene: TRBV7-2
J gene: TRBJ2-2
D gene: TRBD1
CDR3 DNA: TGTGCCAGCAGCATCGGACAGGGGGCGCGAACCGGGGAGCTGTTTTTT
CDR3 protein: CASSIGQGARTGELFF

clone size: NA
V gene: TRBV10-3
J gene: TRBJ2-5
D gene: NA
CDR3 DNA: TGTGCCATCAGTGTAGGGGACAACGTCGGCCAAGAGACCCAGTACTTC
CDR3 protein: CAISVGDNVGQETQYF

clone size: NA
V gene: TRBV25-1
J gene: TRBJ1-2
D gene: TRBD1
CDR3 DNA: TGTGCCAGCAGCGATACCGGGACAGTCCTTTCAGGCTATGGCTACACCTTC
CDR3 protein: CASSDTGTVLSGYGYTF

clone size: NA
V gene: TRBV5-1
J gene: TRBJ1-1
D gene: NA
CDR3 DNA: TGCGCCAGCAGCTTGTTAGGGGTGAACACTGAAGCTTTCTTT
CDR3 protein: CASSLLGVNTEAFF

clone size: NA
V gene: TRBV9
J gene: TRBJ2-7
D gene: TRBD2
CDR3 DNA: TGTGCCAGCAGCGTAGCGCCGGGAGGGAACGAGCAGTACTTC
CDR3 protein: CASSVAPGGNEQYF

clone size: NA
V gene: TRBV2
J gene: TRBJ1-6
D gene: TRBD1
CDR3 DNA: TGTGCCAGCAGTAAACAGGGGGCCTATAATTCACCCCTCCACTTT
CDR3 protein: CASSKQGAYNSPLHF

clone size: NA
V gene: TRBV19
J gene: TRBJ1-5
D gene: NA
CDR3 DNA: TGTGCCAGTAGTAAACAGTCAACCGACCCCCAGCATTTT
CDR3 protein: CASSKQSTDPQHF

clone size: NA
V gene: TRBV7-2
J gene: TRBJ2-7
D gene: NA
CDR3 DNA: TGTGCCAGCAGCTTAGACAGATTGAGTATCGAGCAGTACTTC
CDR3 protein: CASSLDRLSIEQYF

clone size: NA
V gene: TRBV28
J gene: TRBJ1-5
D gene: NA
CDR3 DNA: TGTGCCAGCAGTTTAGGGGGGGCTAAGCAGCCCCAGCATTTT
CDR3 protein: CASSLGGAKQPQHF

clone size: NA
V gene: TRBV11-2
J gene: TRBJ1-2
D gene: NA
CDR3 DNA: TGTGCCAGCAGCTTAGGCCCCCAGACAGTCCTTAACTATGGCTACACCTTC
CDR3 protein: CASSLGPQTVLNYGYTF

clone size: NA
V gene: TRBV11-3
J gene: TRBJ2-7
D gene: NA
CDR3 DNA: TGTGCCAGCAGCTTATCAGGGGAGGGCTACGAGCAGTACTTC
CDR3 protein: CASSLSGEGYEQYF

clone size: NA
V gene: TRBV5-1
J gene: TRBJ1-3
D gene: NA
CDR3 DNA: TGCGCCAGCAGGGACTTGGACACCATATATTTT
CDR3 protein: CASRDLDTIYF

clone size: once
V gene: TRBV5-1
J gene: TRBJ1-4
D gene: NA
CDR3 DNA: TGCGCCAGCAGCTCTGAGGGGATGGAGGGTGAAAAACTGTTTTTT
CDR3 protein: CASSSEGMEGEKLFF

clone size: NA
V gene: TRBV19
J gene: TRBJ2-3
D gene: TRBD2
CDR3 DNA: TGTGCCAGTAGTTCCCGGACTAGCGGGAGCACAGATACGCAGTATTTT
CDR3 protein: CASSSRTSGSTDTQYF

clone size: NA
V gene: TRBV5-4
J gene: TRBJ1-6
D gene: NA
CDR3 DNA: TGTGCCAGCAGCAGGAAGAGGGAGGACTCACCCCTCCACTTT
CDR3 protein: CASSRKREDSPLHF

clone size: NA
V gene: TRBV19
J gene: TRBJ1-2
D gene: TRBD1
CDR3 DNA: TGTGCCAGTACCCGAACAGGGGGAGCTAACTATGGCTACACCTTC
CDR3 protein: CASTRTGGANYGYTF

clone size: NA
V gene: TRBV2
J gene: TRBJ1-5
D gene: NA
CDR3 DNA: TGTGCCAGCAGCCTCATGGGGGGGCCCCAGCATTTT
CDR3 protein: CASSLMGGPQHF

clone size: NA
V gene: TRBV5-1
J gene: TRBJ2-3
D gene: NA
CDR3 DNA: TGCGCCAGCAGCAACCCTTGGGTAGCGGTCACAGATACGCAGTATTTT
CDR3 protein: CASSNPWVAVTDTQYF

clone size: once
V gene: TRBV2
J gene: TRBJ2-7
D gene: TRBD1
CDR3 DNA: TGTGCCACGCTAGACCCCGGGACAGGGGCCTACGAGCAGTACTTC
CDR3 protein: CATLDPGTGAYEQYF

clone size: NA
V gene: TRBV18
J gene: TRBJ2-3
D gene: NA
CDR3 DNA: TGTGCCAGCTCACGACTCGGAAGCACAGATACGCAGTATTTT
CDR3 protein: CASSRLGSTDTQYF

clone size: NA
V gene: TRBV6-1
J gene: TRBJ1-2
D gene: TRBD1
CDR3 DNA: TGTGCCAGCAGTGAGCTAGGGGTTGGAGGGGGCGCGGTCTATGGCTACACCTTC
CDR3 protein: CASSELGVGGGAVYGYTF

clone size: NA
V gene: TRBV4-1
J gene: TRBJ1-1
D gene: TRBD1
CDR3 DNA: TGCGCCAGCAGCCAAGGGACAGGGGGCCACACTGAAGCTTTCTTT
CDR3 protein: CASSQGTGGHTEAFF

clone size: NA
V gene: TRBV29-1
J gene: TRBJ2-3
D gene: TRBD2
CDR3 DNA: TGCAGCGCCGTTAGGACTAGCGGTACAGATACGCAGTATTTT
CDR3 protein: CSAVRTSGTDTQYF

clone size: NA
V gene: TRBV15
J gene: TRBJ1-6
D gene: NA
CDR3 DNA: TGTGCCACCAGCAGAGGGGGAACACCCCGGGGTTCACCCCTCCACTTT
CDR3 protein: CATSRGGTPRGSPLHF

clone size: NA
V gene: TRBV9
J gene: TRBJ1-3
D gene: TRBD1
CDR3 DNA: TGTGCCAGCAGCGCCCGACAGGGGAACTCTGGAAACACCATATATTTT
CDR3 protein: CASSARQGNSGNTIYF

clone size: NA
V gene: TRBV30
J gene: TRBJ2-5
D gene: TRBD2
CDR3 DNA: TGTGCCTGGAGTGTATCGAGGACTAGCGGTAGCCAAGAGACCCAGTACTTC
CDR3 protein: CAWSVSRTSGSQETQYF

clone size: NA
V gene: TRBV11-3
J gene: TRBJ2-3
D gene: NA
CDR3 DNA: TGTGCCAGCAGCTTAGGCCTTAGCGGTAGCACAGATACGCAGTATTTT
CDR3 protein: CASSLGLSGSTDTQYF

clone size: NA
V gene: TRBV7-2
J gene: TRBJ1-1
D gene: NA
CDR3 DNA: TGTGCCAGCAGAGCGCCGGGACTGAGAAACACTGAAGCTTTCTTT
CDR3 protein: CASRAPGLRNTEAFF

clone size: NA
V gene: TRBV7-9
J gene: TRBJ1-1
D gene: NA
CDR3 DNA: TGTGCCAGCAGCTTGACAGCTGGGCCTTCTGAAGCTTTCTTT
CDR3 protein: CASSLTAGPSEAFF

clone size: NA
V gene: TRBV18
J gene: TRBJ1-2
D gene: TRBD1
CDR3 DNA: TGTGCCAGCTCACCGACAGGGGTCGAGGACTATGGCTACACCTTC
CDR3 protein: CASSPTGVEDYGYTF

clone size: NA
V gene: TRBV19
J gene: TRBJ1-5
D gene: TRBD1
CDR3 DNA: TGTGCCAGCGGACAGGGGGGAAATCAGCCCCAGCATTTT
CDR3 protein: CASGQGGNQPQHF

clone size: NA
V gene: TRBV7-2
J gene: TRBJ2-1
D gene: TRBD1
CDR3 DNA: TGTGCCAGCAGCGATACCCGACAGGGTAGGAACAATGAGCAGTTCTTC
CDR3 protein: CASSDTRQGRNNEQFF

clone size: once
V gene: TRBV9
J gene: TRBJ2-5
D gene: NA
CDR3 DNA: TGTGCCAGCAGCGTAGAAGGGGGAGGGACCCAACACGGGGAGACCCAGTACTTC
CDR3 protein: CASSVEGGGTQHGETQYF

clone size: NA
V gene: TRBV6-5
J gene: TRBJ1-6
D gene: NA
CDR3 DNA: TGTGCCAGCAGTCGACTCGAAATGGGTAATTCACCCCTCCACTTT
CDR3 protein: CASSRLEMGNSPLHF

clone size: NA
V gene: TRBV6-5
J gene: TRBJ1-2
D gene: NA
CDR3 DNA: TGTGCCAGCCGTAGGGGGACCCTTTATGGCTACACCTTC
CDR3 protein: CASRRGTLYGYTF

clone size: NA
V gene: TRBV7-2
J gene: TRBJ1-4
D gene: NA
CDR3 DNA: TGTGCCAGCAGCTTAGCGTGGGCTACTAATGAAAAACTGTTTTTT
CDR3 protein: CASSLAWATNEKLFF

clone size: NA
V gene: TRBV28
J gene: TRBJ1-3
D gene: TRBD1
CDR3 DNA: TGTGCCAGCAGCGAGCCGGGACAGGTGATCTCTGGAAACACCATATATTTT
CDR3 protein: CASSEPGQVISGNTIYF